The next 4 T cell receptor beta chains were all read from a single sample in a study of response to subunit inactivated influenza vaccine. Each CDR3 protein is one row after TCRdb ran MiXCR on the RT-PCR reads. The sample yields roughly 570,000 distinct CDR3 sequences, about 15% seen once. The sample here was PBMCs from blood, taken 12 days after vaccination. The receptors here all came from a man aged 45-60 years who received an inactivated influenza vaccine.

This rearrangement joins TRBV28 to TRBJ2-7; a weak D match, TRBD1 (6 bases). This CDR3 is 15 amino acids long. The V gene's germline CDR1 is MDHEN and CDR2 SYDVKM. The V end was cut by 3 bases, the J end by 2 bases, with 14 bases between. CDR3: CASSFRPTGPYEQYF. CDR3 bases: TGTGCCAGCAGTTTTCGACCGACAGGACCCTACGAGCAGTACTTC.

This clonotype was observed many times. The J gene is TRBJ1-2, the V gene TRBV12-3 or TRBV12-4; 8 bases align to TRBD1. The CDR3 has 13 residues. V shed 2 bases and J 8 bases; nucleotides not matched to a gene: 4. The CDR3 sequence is CASSLQGARGYTF. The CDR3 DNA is TGTGCCAGCAGTTTACAGGGGGCTCGCGGCTACACCTTC.

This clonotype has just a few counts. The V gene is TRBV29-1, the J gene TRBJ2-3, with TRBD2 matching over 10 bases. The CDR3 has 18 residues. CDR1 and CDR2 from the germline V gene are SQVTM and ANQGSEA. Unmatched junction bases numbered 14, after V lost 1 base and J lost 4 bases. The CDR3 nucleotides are TGCAGCGTTGAAGGGGGCAAGCGGCTAGCGGGAGAAGCAGATACGCAGTATTTT. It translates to CSVEGGKRLAGEADTQYF.

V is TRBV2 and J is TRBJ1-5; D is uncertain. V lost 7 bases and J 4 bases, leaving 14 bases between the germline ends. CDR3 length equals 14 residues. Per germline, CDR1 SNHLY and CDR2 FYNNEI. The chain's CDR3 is CASKDVRVNQPQHF. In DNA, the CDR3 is TGTGCCAGCAAGGATGTGCGAGTGAATCAGCCCCAGCATTTT.